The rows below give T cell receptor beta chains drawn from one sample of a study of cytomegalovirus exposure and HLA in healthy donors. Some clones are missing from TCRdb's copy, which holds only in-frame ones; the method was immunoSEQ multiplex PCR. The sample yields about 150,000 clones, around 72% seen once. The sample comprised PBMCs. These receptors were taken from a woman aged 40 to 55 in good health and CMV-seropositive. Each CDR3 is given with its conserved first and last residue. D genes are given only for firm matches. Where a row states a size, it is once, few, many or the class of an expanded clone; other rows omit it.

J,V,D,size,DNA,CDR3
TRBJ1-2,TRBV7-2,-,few,TGTGCCAGCAGCCCAATAACCACCCCGGGGGGAGGCTACACCTTC,CASSPITTPGGGYTF
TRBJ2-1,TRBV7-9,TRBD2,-,TGTGCCAGCAGCTTAAGGGTGACTAGCGGGGTTGATGAGCAGTTCTTC,CASSLRVTSGVDEQFF
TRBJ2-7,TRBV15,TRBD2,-,TGTGCCACCAGCACCCATGGACCGGGGGGGGTCTACGAGCAGTACTTC,CATSTHGPGGVYEQYF
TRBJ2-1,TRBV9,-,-,TGTGCCAGCAGCGTAGCCTCCCCAGCGGGCTACAATGAGCAGTTCTTC,CASSVASPAGYNEQFF
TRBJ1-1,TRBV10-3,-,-,TGTGCCATCAGGAGGGGGGGAAGCGACACTGAAGCTTTCTTT,CAIRRGGSDTEAFF
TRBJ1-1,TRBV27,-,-,TGTGCCAGCAGACAGCGGGACAAAGCTTTCTTT,CASRQRDKAFF
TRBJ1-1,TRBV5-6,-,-,TGTGCCAGCAGCTTGGTCGGAGACACTGAAGCTTTCTTT,CASSLVGDTEAFF
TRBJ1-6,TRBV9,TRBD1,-,TGTGCCAGCAGCGTCGGGACAGGGGATAATTCACCCCTCCACTTT,CASSVGTGDNSPLHF
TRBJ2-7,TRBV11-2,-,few,TGTGCCAGCAGCTCCACCTACGAGCAGTACTTC,CASSSTYEQYF
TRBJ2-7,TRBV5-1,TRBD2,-,TGCGCCAGCAGCTTGGGGGGGACTAGTGAATACGAGCAGTACTTC,CASSLGGTSEYEQYF
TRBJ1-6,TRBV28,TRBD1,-,TGTGCCAGCAGGCCCCACACAGGGGGCGGCCCACCCCTCCACTTT,CASRPHTGGGPPLHF
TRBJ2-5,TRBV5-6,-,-,TGTGCCAGCAGCTTGGTGACTTCCCAAGAGACCCAGTACTTC,CASSLVTSQETQYF
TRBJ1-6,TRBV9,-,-,TGTGCCAGCAGCGTAGAGGGCAGCGGTTCACCCCTCCACTTT,CASSVEGSGSPLHF
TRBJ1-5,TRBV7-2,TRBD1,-,TGTGCCAGCAGCCCAGGACAGGGGTATCAGCCCCAGCATTTT,CASSPGQGYQPQHF
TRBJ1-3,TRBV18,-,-,TGTGCCAGCTCCCTTGATGTGGGGGCTTCCGGAAACACCATATATTTT,CASSLDVGASGNTIYF
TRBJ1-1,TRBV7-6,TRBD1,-,TGTGCCAGCAGCTTCGGAGGACAGGGGATCACTGAAGCTTTCTTT,CASSFGGQGITEAFF
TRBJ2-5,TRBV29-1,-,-,TGCAGCGTTGCTCGGGAGACCCAGTACTTC,CSVARETQYF
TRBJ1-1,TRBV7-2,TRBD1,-,TGTGCCAGCAGCTTTGAGGGGGCGAGGGCTGAAGCTTTCTTT,CASSFEGARAEAFF
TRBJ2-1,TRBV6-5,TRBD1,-,TGTGCCAGCAGTGTTACCGGGACAGGGTATGAGCAGTTCTTC,CASSVTGTGYEQFF
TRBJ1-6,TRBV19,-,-,TGTGCCAGTAGTATTCTAGACCTTAATTCACCCCTCCACTTT,CASSILDLNSPLHF
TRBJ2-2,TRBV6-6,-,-,TGTGCCAGCAGTCCTTCCCACACCGGGGAGCTGTTTTTT,CASSPSHTGELFF
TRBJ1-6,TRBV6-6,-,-,TGTGCCAGCAGGGTATCCGGAGATTCACCCCTCCACTTT,CASRVSGDSPLHF
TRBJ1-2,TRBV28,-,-,TGTGCCAGCAGTCGGGTACAGGGTAGAGGCTACACCTTC,CASSRVQGRGYTF
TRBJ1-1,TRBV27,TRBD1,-,TGTGCCAGCAGTTTATGGGACCCGGGACAGACAATGAACACTGAAGCTTTCTTT,CASSLWDPGQTMNTEAFF
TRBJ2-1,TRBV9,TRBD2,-,TGTGCCAGCAGCGTAGGCGGGGGTGACCCCTACAATGAGCAGTTCTTC,CASSVGGGDPYNEQFF
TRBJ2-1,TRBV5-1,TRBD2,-,TGCGCCAGCAGCGACGGACTAGCCGGAATCAATGAGCAGTTCTTC,CASSDGLAGINEQFF
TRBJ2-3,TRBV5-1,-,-,TGCGCCAGCAACTCAGGTTACGATACGCAGTATTTT,CASNSGYDTQYF
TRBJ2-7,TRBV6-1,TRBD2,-,TGTGCCAGCAGCAGGGCGGTGGGGGGGGGCTACGAGCAGTACTTC,CASSRAVGGGYEQYF
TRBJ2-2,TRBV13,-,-,TGTGCCAGCAGCTTAGCGCAGCCACGAGGTGATTCCGGGGAGCTGTTTTTT,CASSLAQPRGDSGELFF
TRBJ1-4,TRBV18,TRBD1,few,TGTGCCAGCTCGGGACAGCGAAATGAAAAACTGTTTTTT,CASSGQRNEKLFF
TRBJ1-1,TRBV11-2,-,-,TGTGCCAGCAGCTTAGGTATGAACACTGAAGCTTTCTTT,CASSLGMNTEAFF
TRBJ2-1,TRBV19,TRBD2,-,TGTGCCAGTATTCTCTCTAGCGGGGGGGGATACAATGAGCAGTTCTTC,CASILSSGGGYNEQFF
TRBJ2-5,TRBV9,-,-,TGTGCCAGCAGCGTAATGCCTACGGGGGAGACCCAGTACTTC,CASSVMPTGETQYF
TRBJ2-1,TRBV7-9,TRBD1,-,TGTTCCAGCAGTGGGAAAGGGACAGGGGGCTACAATGAGCAGTTCTTC,CSSSGKGTGGYNEQFF
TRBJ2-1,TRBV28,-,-,TGTGCCAGCGGGGGGGCGGGGGCCTCCTACAATGAGCAGTTCTTC,CASGGAGASYNEQFF
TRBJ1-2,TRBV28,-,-,TGTGCCAGCACTTTACGTGCGCCACCGTTCTATGGCTACACCTTC,CASTLRAPPFYGYTF
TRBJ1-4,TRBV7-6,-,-,TGTGCCAGCAGCTTAGTTCCCCTGACAGTTGCAACTAATGAAAAACTGTTTTTT,CASSLVPLTVATNEKLFF
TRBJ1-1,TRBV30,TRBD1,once,TGTGCCGCGATCCCGACAGGGGGCACTGAAGCTTTCTTT,CAAIPTGGTEAFF
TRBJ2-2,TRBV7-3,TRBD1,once,TGTGCCAGCAGCTTAAGTCCGGGACAGGCTGGCGGGGAGCTGTTTTTT,CASSLSPGQAGGELFF
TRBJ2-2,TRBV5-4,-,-,TGTGCCAGCAGCGCCGACAGAGGCTGGACCGGGGAGCTGTTTTTT,CASSADRGWTGELFF
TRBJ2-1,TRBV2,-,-,TGTGCCAGCAGTCGATCAGGACAATACAATGAGCAGTTCTTC,CASSRSGQYNEQFF
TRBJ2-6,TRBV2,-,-,TGTGCCAGCAGTGAACTATTCGATAGCTCTGGGGCCAACGTCCTGACTTTC,CASSELFDSSGANVLTF